These 6 T cell receptor beta chains share one sample of origin, sequenced in a study of early stage breast cancer tumors. Measured with immunoSEQ multiplex PCR; TCRdb has only the in-frame clones, and not every one. Counted here are fewer than 75,000 clones, about three quarters occurring once; the ten biggest clones make up 3% to 4%. Sequencing input: blood. The receptors were gathered from a person aged 25 to 40 with breast cancer.

The chain is built from TRBV27 and TRBJ1-3, with TRBD1 as a possible D gene (6 bases). V dropped 8 bases and J dropped 0 bases, with 11 bases sitting between them. The CDR3 has 14 residues. CDR1 MNHEY and CDR2 SMNVEV come from the germline V gene (reference sequence). The DNA of the CDR3 is TGTGCCAGCGCCGGGACATCCTCTGGAAACACCATATATTTT. Translated: CASAGTSSGNTIYF.

The CDR3 coding sequence is TGTGCCAGCAGCCTCAGCGGGGGTCAGGACTATGGCTACACCTTC. It translates to CASSLSGGQDYGYTF. The chain joins TRBV5-6 to TRBJ1-2; tentative D call: TRBD1 (5 bases). The germline V gene encodes CDR1 SGHDT and CDR2 YYEEEE. Trimming pared 4 bases from V and 3 bases from J, leaving 16 bases between. This CDR3 spans 15 amino acids.

The chain carries TRBV11-3 and TRBJ2-7, with D uncertain. V lost 1 base and J lost 7, with 20 bases in between. The CDR3 runs 16 residues. Per germline, CDR1 SGHNT and CDR2 YENEEA. The CDR3 loop is CASSLGTSPAAEEQYF. The CDR3 region has the DNA TGTGCCAGCAGCTTAGGGACCTCTCCGGCGGCAGAAGAGCAGTACTTC.

This clone has more than one count but fewer than ten. V usage is TRBV7-2 and J usage is TRBJ2-1, with D hard to call. Germline V CDR1 and CDR2: SGHTA, FQGNSA. The CDR3 is made up of 12 amino acids. V dropped 2 bases and J dropped 8 bases, with 7 bases sitting between them. The CDR3 loop reads CASSLIPHEQFF. CDR3 sequence (DNA): TGTGCCAGCAGCTTAATTCCTCATGAGCAGTTCTTC.

This sequence joins TRBV13 and TRBJ2-1; D is ambiguous. V was trimmed by 4 bases and J by 8 bases, leaving 12 bases between them. Per the germline V gene, CDR1 is PRHDT and CDR2 is FYEKMQ (reference sequence). The CDR3 is 13 residues long. The CDR3 protein is CASSSNYPDEQFF. The CDR3, as DNA: TGTGCCAGCAGCTCCAATTATCCCGATGAGCAGTTCTTC.

This chain links TRBV14 with TRBJ1-1; 10 nucleotides line up with TRBD1. Germline CDR1 and CDR2: SGHDN and FVKESK. This CDR3 has 13 amino acids. V lost 3 bases and J lost 8; bases outside the gene matches: 3. The CDR3 DNA reads TGTGCCAGCAGCCAGGTGGGACAGGGGGAAGCTTTCTTT. Its translation is CASSQVGQGEAFF.